Below, one T cell receptor beta chain is given with its context. Produced via immunoSEQ multiplex PCR; TCRdb's table is partial and in-frame only. The table shows more than 200,000 clones, with around 89% occurring only once. The sample belongs to a study of blood T cell repertoires in COVID-19. Germline V CDR1 and CDR2: LGHDT, YNNKEL (reference sequence). V was pared by 2 bases and J by 1 base, with 11 bases between. The CDR3 is made up of 15 amino acids. The specimen was PBMCs or T cells enriched from blood (not recorded which). The chain uses TRBV3-1 (or the pseudogene TRBV3-2) and TRBJ1-1; D not resolved. The source is a woman in her 30s who had recovered from COVID-19. CDR3 coding DNA: TGTGCCAGCAGCCAAACCCCAAGACAGAACACTGAAGCTTTCTTT. Translating gives CASSQTPRQNTEAFF.